This T cell receptor (beta chain) derives from a study of chemoradiotherapy in HPV16-positive cancers. Study as a whole: Candidate HPV-specific T-cell clones and common TCR motifs came from functional assays in two HPV16-positive patients.

Sequencing used immunoSEQ multiplex PCR; TCRdb keeps in-frame clones, though not all of them. The repertoire holds about 35,000 clones, with around 93% as singletons. Over chemoradiotherapy, repertoires were sampled more than once. For this clone: Antigen specificity is unknown.

The CDR3 covers 13 residues. V was clipped by 6 bases and J by 3 bases, with 11 bases between them. Germline loops: CDR1 SGHKS, CDR2 YYEKEE (reference sequence). Whole-study findings and limits: HPV-specific T cells were functionally defined from only a couple of HPV16-positive patients. Candidate HPV-specific clones and E7-related TCR motifs grew in tumor during treatment.

This specimen was blood, taken from a patient who underwent chemoradiotherapy. The chain links TRBV5-5 to TRBJ2-3, with D perhaps matching TRBD1 (5 bases). The origin of this receptor is a human donor with HPV-associated anogenital cancer. The CDR3 protein is CASNPGWTDTQYF. In DNA, the CDR3 is TGTGCCAGCAACCCAGGGTGGACAGATACGCAGTATTTT.